This T cell receptor (beta chain) was identified during a study of patients and donors after allogeneic stem cell transplantation. Within the sample, this clonotype is large (0.1 to 1%). MiXCR, run by TCRdb on the RT-PCR reads, gives a single entry per CDR3 protein. The sample lists about 1,800 distinct CDR3 sequences, more than 13% occurring once. The V end was cut by 4 bases, the J end by 4 bases, with 13 bases between. Germline CDR1 SGHVS, CDR2 FNYEAQ. The CDR3 sequence is 15 residues long. The chain employs TRBV7-6 and TRBJ2-2; D may be TRBD2 (7 bases). This receptor was taken from a human donor who was either an allogeneic HSCT recipient or a stem cell or donor lymphocyte infusion donor (not recorded which). It is not recorded whose cells these are; they may come from a transplant donor. What was sequenced was blood, either unsorted or a sorted T cell fraction (not recorded which). CDR3 sequence reads: CASSWAGAGTGELFF. The DNA for the CDR3 is TGTGCCAGCAGCTGGGCGGGGGCCGGCACCGGGGAGCTGTTTTTT.